Listed below are T cell receptor beta chains from one sample, sequenced in a study of glioma-infiltrating T cells. MiXCR, applied by TCRdb to the multiplex PCR reads, yields one record per CDR3 protein. The repertoire has more than 300,000 distinct CDR3 sequences, around 38% of them found once; the top ten carry around 13%. Sequencing was done on a sample of glioma tissue, nonneoplastic brain tissue, or PBMCs (not recorded which). These receptors came from a human donor with low-grade glioma or glioblastoma, undergoing nonglioma brain surgery, or in good health (not recorded which). CDR3s include the opening cysteine and the closing phenylalanine or tryptophan. The D gene is left open where the match is weak. Part of the rows lack a size; the others show once, few, many or a class for expanded clones.

d_gene: .; j_gene: TRBJ2-2; abundance: .; v_gene: TRBV4-2; CDR3aa: CASSQEDISTGELFF
d_gene: TRBD2; j_gene: TRBJ2-1; abundance: .; v_gene: TRBV3-1; CDR3aa: CASSQDLLAGGPYNEQFF
d_gene: TRBD1; j_gene: TRBJ2-7; abundance: .; v_gene: TRBV18; CDR3aa: CVSSPPGQGFYEQYF
d_gene: .; j_gene: TRBJ1-5; abundance: .; v_gene: TRBV4-3; CDR3aa: CASSQGLGGNQPQHF
d_gene: TRBD2; j_gene: TRBJ2-1; abundance: many; v_gene: TRBV20-1; CDR3aa: CSARATSGYNEQFF
d_gene: TRBD1; j_gene: TRBJ1-1; abundance: .; v_gene: TRBV27; CDR3aa: CASSVGGTDTEAFF
d_gene: .; j_gene: TRBJ1-2; abundance: many; v_gene: TRBV6-2/TRBV6-3; CDR3aa: CASSGQSLSNYGYTF
d_gene: TRBD1; j_gene: TRBJ1-5; abundance: few; v_gene: TRBV7-6; CDR3aa: CASSSDRGISNQPQHF
d_gene: .; j_gene: TRBJ2-7; abundance: few; v_gene: TRBV20-1; CDR3aa: CSAHEGRTYEQYF
d_gene: .; j_gene: TRBJ1-5; abundance: .; v_gene: TRBV19; CDR3aa: CASSVLLLGGGNQPQHF
d_gene: TRBD1; j_gene: TRBJ1-1; abundance: .; v_gene: TRBV29-1; CDR3aa: CSVGTGAYETEAFF
d_gene: .; j_gene: TRBJ2-7; abundance: .; v_gene: TRBV6-6; CDR3aa: CASSCSGSYEQYF
d_gene: TRBD2; j_gene: TRBJ2-3; abundance: .; v_gene: TRBV6-2/TRBV6-3; CDR3aa: CASKRSILAGGKDTQYF
d_gene: .; j_gene: TRBJ2-1; abundance: once; v_gene: TRBV19; CDR3aa: CASSAWGGYNEQFF
d_gene: .; j_gene: TRBJ2-1; abundance: .; v_gene: TRBV12-3/TRBV12-4; CDR3aa: CASTPTGNLYNEQFF
d_gene: .; j_gene: TRBJ1-1; abundance: many; v_gene: TRBV28; CDR3aa: CASSLEKNTEAFF
d_gene: TRBD1; j_gene: TRBJ2-7; abundance: few; v_gene: TRBV3-1; CDR3aa: CASSQGDSSEQYF
d_gene: .; j_gene: TRBJ2-7; abundance: .; v_gene: TRBV29-1; CDR3aa: CSVRKGVEQYF
d_gene: .; j_gene: TRBJ1-6; abundance: .; v_gene: TRBV5-1; CDR3aa: CASSLDRVGNSPLHF
d_gene: .; j_gene: TRBJ1-3; abundance: .; v_gene: TRBV12-3/TRBV12-4; CDR3aa: CASRNYSSGNTIYF
d_gene: TRBD2; j_gene: TRBJ2-7; abundance: .; v_gene: TRBV7-9; CDR3aa: CASSLEGGLVPYEQYF
d_gene: TRBD1; j_gene: TRBJ1-2; abundance: .; v_gene: TRBV12-5; CDR3aa: CASGSPNIGGGYTF
d_gene: TRBD1; j_gene: TRBJ2-5; abundance: .; v_gene: TRBV6-1; CDR3aa: CASSDLTGLGETQYF
d_gene: .; j_gene: TRBJ1-5; abundance: .; v_gene: TRBV6-1; CDR3aa: CASSVGPVNQPQHF
d_gene: TRBD2; j_gene: TRBJ2-7; abundance: few; v_gene: TRBV9; CDR3aa: CASSRTSGRTYEQYF
d_gene: .; j_gene: TRBJ2-4; abundance: .; v_gene: TRBV7-2; CDR3aa: CASSPRGEGNIQYF
d_gene: .; j_gene: TRBJ1-1; abundance: many; v_gene: TRBV28; CDR3aa: CASSARERGAFF
d_gene: .; j_gene: TRBJ2-3; abundance: many; v_gene: TRBV6-1; CDR3aa: CASKQGFRADTQYF
d_gene: .; j_gene: TRBJ2-5; abundance: few; v_gene: TRBV7-2; CDR3aa: CASSLRRAQGGTQYF
d_gene: .; j_gene: TRBJ2-3; abundance: .; v_gene: TRBV27; CDR3aa: CASSYRIAVITDTQYF
d_gene: .; j_gene: TRBJ2-5; abundance: .; v_gene: TRBV4-1; CDR3aa: CASSQVYREDETQYF
d_gene: .; j_gene: TRBJ2-3; abundance: .; v_gene: TRBV20-1; CDR3aa: CSARETASTDTQYF
d_gene: .; j_gene: TRBJ1-1; abundance: few; v_gene: TRBV7-9; CDR3aa: CASRGRAPEAFF
d_gene: .; j_gene: TRBJ1-4; abundance: .; v_gene: TRBV28; CDR3aa: CASSVRANEKLFF
d_gene: .; j_gene: TRBJ1-1; abundance: many; v_gene: TRBV28; CDR3aa: CASSPKNTEAFF
d_gene: TRBD2; j_gene: TRBJ2-1; abundance: many; v_gene: TRBV28; CDR3aa: CASSYPLAGDLNEQFF
d_gene: TRBD2; j_gene: TRBJ2-3; abundance: once; v_gene: TRBV5-4; CDR3aa: CASRLDSGRVTDTQYF
d_gene: .; j_gene: TRBJ2-1; abundance: .; v_gene: TRBV6-5; CDR3aa: CASSYSGQFF
d_gene: .; j_gene: TRBJ2-1; abundance: .; v_gene: TRBV11-2; CDR3aa: CVSSIGGYNEQFF
d_gene: TRBD1; j_gene: TRBJ2-1; abundance: .; v_gene: TRBV15; CDR3aa: CATSRARGQGYNEQFF
d_gene: TRBD2; j_gene: TRBJ2-7; abundance: .; v_gene: TRBV4-1; CDR3aa: CASSQARLAYEQYF
d_gene: .; j_gene: TRBJ1-1; abundance: .; v_gene: TRBV28; CDR3aa: CASRPGARTEAFF
d_gene: .; j_gene: TRBJ1-1; abundance: many; v_gene: TRBV7-2; CDR3aa: CASSSSGSFEAFF
d_gene: TRBD2; j_gene: TRBJ2-3; abundance: .; v_gene: TRBV20-1; CDR3aa: CSAQLAGAPDTQYF
d_gene: .; j_gene: TRBJ1-2; abundance: .; v_gene: TRBV7-9; CDR3aa: CASSPITGFYGYTF
d_gene: .; j_gene: TRBJ1-2; abundance: .; v_gene: TRBV15; CDR3aa: CATSRVTGPYGYTF
d_gene: TRBD1; j_gene: TRBJ1-1; abundance: many; v_gene: TRBV25-1; CDR3aa: CASSDAGGNTEAFF
d_gene: .; j_gene: TRBJ2-7; abundance: .; v_gene: TRBV7-9; CDR3aa: CASSLTLANEQYF
d_gene: .; j_gene: TRBJ2-7; abundance: few; v_gene: TRBV18; CDR3aa: CASSPPGSYSYEQYF
d_gene: .; j_gene: TRBJ1-4; abundance: .; v_gene: TRBV7-2; CDR3aa: CASSSRHLATNEKLFF
d_gene: TRBD1; j_gene: TRBJ2-1; abundance: .; v_gene: TRBV18; CDR3aa: CASSPGQGPYNEQFF
d_gene: .; j_gene: TRBJ2-3; abundance: .; v_gene: TRBV11-2; CDR3aa: CASSLEPITDTQYF
d_gene: .; j_gene: TRBJ2-5; abundance: few; v_gene: TRBV11-2; CDR3aa: CASSRRGPQETQYF
d_gene: TRBD2; j_gene: TRBJ2-5; abundance: .; v_gene: TRBV7-6; CDR3aa: CASSVGGLAIQETQYF
d_gene: .; j_gene: TRBJ1-1; abundance: few; v_gene: TRBV18; CDR3aa: CASSRADGTEAFF
d_gene: .; j_gene: TRBJ2-7; abundance: few; v_gene: TRBV19; CDR3aa: CATAEGLSYEQYF
d_gene: .; j_gene: TRBJ1-1; abundance: few; v_gene: TRBV6-1; CDR3aa: CASSHGTPEAFF
d_gene: TRBD2; j_gene: TRBJ2-1; abundance: .; v_gene: TRBV7-2; CDR3aa: CASSTTPSGNEQLF